This T cell receptor beta chain originates from a study of blood T cell repertoires in COVID-19. In the study overall: Researchers got acute and convalescent COVID-19 samples from the United States, Italy and Spain. PBMCs, B-cell-depleted T cells, or T cells were the source of the cDNA or gDNA that made up the material.

Authors' data handling: Quantification of nucleated cells was approximated via reference gene primer amplification. This table comes from immunoSEQ multiplex PCR, and its TCRdb copy is limited to in-frame clones, with some not included. The D gene and trimming were derived from the DNA, and the V and J assignments and clone size from that table. This sample has under 100,000 clones, with about four fifths found just once. The CDR3 is 13 residues long. Per germline, CDR1 KGHSH and CDR2 LQKENI. Trimming took 2 bases from V and 6 from J, leaving 8 bases between them. This clonotype was obtained from an older woman with acute or convalescent COVID-19. V gene TRBV18 combines with J gene TRBJ2-1, with D hard to call. Sequences were obtained from peripheral blood. The CDR3 here is CASSPGLFNEQFF. DNA of the CDR3: TGTGCCAGCTCACCAGGGCTATTCAATGAGCAGTTCTTC.